This T cell receptor beta chain was profiled in a study of blood T cell repertoires in COVID-19. In the study overall: Spain, Italy and the United States supplied samples that represented acute and convalescent COVID-19. T cells, B-cell-depleted T cells, or PBMCs provided the cDNA or gDNA that served as material.

In the original analysis: Reference gene primer amplification gave nucleated cell count estimates. Method: immunoSEQ multiplex PCR; TCRdb's copy keeps in-frame clones and lacks some. That table gives V, J and clone size, and the DNA gave D and trimming. The data contain 60,000 or so clones, 78% of them singletons. This CDR3 comprises 16 residues. V lost 3 bases to trimming and J lost 3 bases; unmatched junction nucleotides: 7. Germline V lookup: CDR1 SGDLS, CDR2 YYNGEE. The V and J genes are TRBV9 and TRBJ2-7; 12 bases match TRBD2. The TCR originated in a human donor in a cohort sampled during active COVID-19. The sequenced material came from peripheral blood. The DNA of the CDR3 is TGTGCCAGCAGCGCGGGAGAGGGACTAGCGGGCTACGAGCAGTACTTC. Its translation: CASSAGEGLAGYEQYF.